This TCR beta chain was retrieved from a study of radiation and T cells in renal cell carcinoma. Trimming took off 6 bases at V and 2 bases at J, with 14 bases between the two ends. CDR1 MDHEN and CDR2 SYDVKM come from the germline V gene. This CDR3 has 14 amino acids. On this clone itself: Its specificity is not known.

Time point: blood 4 weeks post-SBRT, at nephrectomy. Treatment given: 15 Gy SBRT to primary tumor, nephrectomy 4 weeks later. Nephrectomy followed 15 Gy stereotactic body radiation by 4 weeks. Points from the study as a whole: In blood, top tumor clones expanded by 2 weeks, shrinking by 4.

Assay used: immunoSEQ multiplex PCR; TCRdb lists only in-frame clones, some missing. This sample has some 78,000 clones; approximately 90% occur once, and the top ten carry 5% to 7.5%. The gene calls are TRBV28 and TRBJ2-7; D uncertain. Specimen: blood, collected from a patient whose treatment included radiotherapy and nephrectomy. The sequence derives from a woman between 65 and 79 years old with renal cell carcinoma. CDR3 region: CASSGPLRAYEQYF. DNA of the CDR3: TGTGCCAGCAGCGGACCTTTACGGGCCTACGAGCAGTACTTC.